This TCR beta chain is from a study of radiotherapy plus CTLA-4 blockade in lung cancer listed by TCRdb under 2018. About the full investigation: Among the enrolled patients, about 19% had an objective response, and about 31% reached disease control. Study-level results and caveats: Early dynamic changes in blood T cell clones, together with increased serum interferon-beta after radiation, were reported as the strongest predictors of response. After treatment with radiotherapy and ipilimumab, TCR clones that originated in tumors expanded in peripheral blood.

From the cysteine up to the phenylalanine, the CDR3 has a length of 15 residues. Of all the DNA, just the CDR3 is kept, 45 bases in frame from base 1. As encoded in the germline V gene, CDR1 is SGHTA while CDR2 is FQGNSA. After removal of 6 bases from V and 4 bases from J, the junction retains 7 bases not matched to a gene. As to this clone: The specificity of this receptor is unknown. Base qualities are not at hand, and no much larger clone is one base apart.

Library method: the immunoSEQ multiplex PCR assay. Drawn from immuneACCESS, this table holds only the in-frame rearrangements with V and J called that TCRdb kept. Clones are partly lost; checked studies trace under half to an unresolved V gene and leave the rest unexplained. This sample gives around 53,000 clones in total; around nine tenths of them show up just once. The top ten constitute about 17% of the sample. In this study, focal radiation therapy paired with CTLA-4 blockade (ipilimumab) was tested in patients who had chemo-refractory metastatic non-small-cell lung cancer. Source: peripheral blood, taken from a patient treated with radiotherapy plus ipilimumab. The chain was built from TRBV7-2 and TRBJ2-3; 10 nucleotides in the junction match TRBD2. The TCR sequence derives from a human donor with non-small cell lung cancer that progressed on radiotherapy plus ipilimumab. Some clones in this sample may be carry-over from other donors' samples. The bases read TGTGCCAGCAGTGAAGCGGGGGGGCTGGCAGATACGCAGTATTTT. Its protein is CASSEAGGLADTQYF.